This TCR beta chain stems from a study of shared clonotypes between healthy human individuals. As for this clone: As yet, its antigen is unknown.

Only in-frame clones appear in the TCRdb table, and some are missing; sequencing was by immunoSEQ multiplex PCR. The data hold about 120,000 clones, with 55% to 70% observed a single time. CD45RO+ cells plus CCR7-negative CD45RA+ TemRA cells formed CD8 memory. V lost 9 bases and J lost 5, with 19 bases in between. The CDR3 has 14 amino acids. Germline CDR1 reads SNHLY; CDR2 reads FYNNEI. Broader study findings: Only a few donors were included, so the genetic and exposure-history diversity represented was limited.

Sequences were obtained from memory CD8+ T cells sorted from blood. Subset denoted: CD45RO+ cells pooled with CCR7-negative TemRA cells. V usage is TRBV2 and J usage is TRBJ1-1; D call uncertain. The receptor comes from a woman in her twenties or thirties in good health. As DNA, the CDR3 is TGTGCCAGACACTTCCAGGTAATAGTGACTGAAGCTTTCTTT. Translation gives CARHFQVIVTEAFF.